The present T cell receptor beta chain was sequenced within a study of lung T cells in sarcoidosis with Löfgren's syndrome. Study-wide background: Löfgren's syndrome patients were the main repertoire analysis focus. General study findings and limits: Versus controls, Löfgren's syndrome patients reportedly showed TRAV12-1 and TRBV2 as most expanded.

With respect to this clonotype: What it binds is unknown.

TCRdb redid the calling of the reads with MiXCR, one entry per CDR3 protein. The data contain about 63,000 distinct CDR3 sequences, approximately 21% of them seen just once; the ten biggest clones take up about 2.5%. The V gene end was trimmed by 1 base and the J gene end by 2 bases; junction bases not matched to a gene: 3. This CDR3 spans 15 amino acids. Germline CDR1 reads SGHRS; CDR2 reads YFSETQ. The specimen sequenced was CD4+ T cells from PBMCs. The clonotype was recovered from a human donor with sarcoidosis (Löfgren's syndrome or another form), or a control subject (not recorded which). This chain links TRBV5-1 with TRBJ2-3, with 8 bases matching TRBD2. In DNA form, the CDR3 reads TGCGCCAGCAGCTTGCCGCGGGGGGTCACAGATACGCAGTATTTT. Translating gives CASSLPRGVTDTQYF.